These 27 T cell receptor beta chains were sequenced from one sample in a study of PD-L1 blockade in urothelial cancer. Assay used: immunoSEQ multiplex PCR; TCRdb lists only in-frame clones, some missing. The sample includes around 1,800 clones, about 33% seen only once; the top ten take 35% to 45%. The sample consisted of tumor tissue, taken before atezolizumab (anti-PD-L1) treatment. These receptors originate from a man aged 60 to 69 with urothelial cancer.

The chain is built from TRBV6-8 and TRBJ1-6; the match to TRBD1 covers 9 bases. There are 14 residues in the CDR3. J lost 9 bases, V lost 6 bases, and 6 bases had no gene match. Germline V lookup: CDR1 MNHGY, CDR2 SAAAGT. Here the CDR3 reads CASSNRDRASPLHF. The CDR3 DNA reads as TGTGCCAGCAGCAACCGGGACAGGGCTTCACCCCTCCACTTT.

The chain is built from TRBV7-5 and TRBJ2-3; TRBD2 is the table's D call and was not checked against the DNA. TRBV7-5 is shown as a pseudogene. The CDR3 has 17 residues. The CDR3 sequence is CASSFLSGGAIRDTQYF. As DNA, the CDR3 is TGTGCCAGCAGCTTCCTTAGCGGGGGGGCAATCAGGGATACGCAGTATTTT.

Sample share makes this clone large. V and J are TRBV11-3 and TRBJ2-5, with 9 bases fitting TRBD2. The CDR3 runs 16 residues. V was clipped by 5 bases and J by 0 bases; unmatched bases: 7. Germline V CDR1 and CDR2: SGHNT, YENEEA. The chain's CDR3 is CASSLLAGTNQETQYF. CDR3 DNA sequence: TGTGCCAGCAGCCTTCTAGCGGGAACTAACCAAGAGACCCAGTACTTC.

This chain links TRBV5-1 with TRBJ2-3; D is undetermined. Germline V gene lookup returns CDR1 SGHRS and CDR2 YFSETQ. This CDR3 comprises 14 residues. Between the trimmed V and J ends, which lost 4 bases and 6 bases, there was a span of 15 bases. For the CDR3, the DNA is TGCGCCAGCAGCATTTCCGCCCACGGCGATACGCAGTATTTT. Protein sequence: CASSISAHGDTQYF.

The J gene is TRBJ2-1, the V gene TRBV11-3; 10 bases align to TRBD2. This CDR3 comprises 16 residues. V gave up 5 bases and J gave up 6 bases; unmatched junction bases: 10. The germline gives CDR1 SGHNT, CDR2 YENEEA. The CDR3 coding sequence is TGTGCCAGCAGCCTCCTAGCGGGGGACTCCCTCAATGAGCAGTTCTTC. Translating it yields CASSLLAGDSLNEQFF. The whole variable domain, remainder taken from reference TRBV11-3 and TRBJ2-1, is EAGVVQSPRYKIIEKKQPVAFWCNPISGHNTLYWYLQNLGQGPELLIRYENEEAVDDSQLPKDRFSAERLKGVDSTLKIQPAELGDSAVYLCASSLLAGDSLNEQFFGPGTRLTVL.

The rearrangement links TRBV12-5 to TRBJ2-3, with TRBD2 identical over 9 bases. The CDR3 contains 16 residues. CDR1 and CDR2 (germline): LGHNT, FRNRAP. CDR3 loop: CASTIGTSSSTDTQYF. In nucleotides, the CDR3 is TGTGCCAGCACTATCGGGACTAGCTCGTCCACAGATACGCAGTATTTT.

The CDR3: CSVCQKGDTEAFF. CDR3 coding DNA: TGCAGCGTTTGTCAGAAGGGGGACACTGAAGCTTTCTTT. This chain connects TRBV29-1 to TRBJ1-1; the D gene is possibly TRBD1 (6 bases). The CDR3 runs 13 residues. Germline V lookup: CDR1 SQVTM, CDR2 ANQGSEA. Trimming took off 5 bases at V and 3 bases at J, with 13 bases between the two ends.

This sequence joins TRBV16 and TRBJ1-1; D call uncertain. V dropped 4 bases and J dropped 1 base, with 7 bases sitting between them. The CDR3 spans 13 residues. Looked up from germline, CDR1 is KGHSY and CDR2 is FQNENV. This chain's CDR3 is CASSPGGNTEAFF. In DNA, the CDR3 is TGTGCCAGCAGCCCCGGCGGGAACACTGAAGCTTTCTTT. The whole variable domain, filled in from reference TRBV16 and TRBJ1-1, reads GEEVAQTPKHLVRGEGQKAKLYCAPIKGHSYVFWYQQVLKNEFKFLISFQNENVFDETGMPKERFSAKCLPNSPCSLEIQATKLEDSAVYFCASSPGGNTEAFFGQGTRLTVV.

This clone occurred a few times. V gene TRBV9 combines with J gene TRBJ2-2, with D possibly being TRBD1 or TRBD2 (6 bases each). V was shortened by 1 base and J by 4 bases, with 14 bases between the two germline ends. CDR1 is SGDLS, CDR2 YYNGEE, per germline. The CDR3 runs 16 residues. In DNA form, the CDR3 reads TGTGCCAGCAGCGTATGGGGCAGGGGAGGCACCGGGGAGCTGTTTTTT. It is translated as CASSVWGRGGTGELFF.

V is TRBV30 and J is TRBJ1-5; D possibly corresponds to TRBD1 (6 bases). The CDR3 has 13 residues. Deletions cut 3 bases from V and 4 bases from J, with 10 bases between. Germline CDR1 reads GTSNPN; CDR2 reads SVGIG (reference sequence). CDR3 loop: CAWSGQFNQPQHF. DNA for the CDR3: TGTGCCTGGAGCGGACAGTTTAATCAGCCCCAGCATTTT.

V and J are TRBV15 and TRBJ1-2; the match to TRBD1 covers 8 bases. CDR3 length: 16 residues. The ends lost 5 bases at V and 5 bases at J; junction bases unmatched: 13. The V gene's germline CDR1 is LNHNV and CDR2 YYDKDF (reference sequence). CDR3 in amino acids: CATSGGPTGVRYGYTF. CDR3 bases: TGTGCCACCAGCGGAGGGCCGACAGGGGTTAGGTATGGCTACACCTTC.

The chain couples TRBV14 to TRBJ2-5; D ambiguous. The CDR3 is made up of 14 amino acids. The ends were cut back, 3 bases at V and 5 bases at J, with 13 bases in the middle. Germline V gives CDR1 SGHDN, CDR2 FVKESK. CDR3 region: CASSHGVGRETQYF. Here the CDR3 DNA reads TGTGCCAGCAGCCATGGAGTGGGCCGGGAGACCCAGTACTTC. The whole variable domain, remainder taken from reference TRBV14 and TRBJ2-5, is EAGVTQFPSHSVIEKGQTVTLRCDPISGHDNLYWYRRVMGKEIKFLLHFVKESKQDESGMPNNRFLAERTGGTYSTLKVQPAELEDSGVYFCASSHGVGRETQYFGPGTRLLVL.

The genes are TRBV6-8 and TRBJ1-6; unclear D gene. Trimming removed 6 bases at V and 0 bases at J, with 12 bases between. The germline V gene encodes CDR1 MNHGY and CDR2 SAAAGT. This CDR3 is built from 16 residues. The CDR3 is CASSPGVSSYNSPLHF. The DNA of the CDR3 is TGTGCCAGCAGCCCCGGGGTTAGCTCCTATAATTCACCCCTCCACTTT.

The chain recombines TRBV30 with TRBJ1-6, with unresolved D. The germline V gene has CDR1 GTSNPN and CDR2 SVGIG (reference sequence). This CDR3 spans 12 amino acids. The V gene lost 8 bases and the J gene lost 7 bases, with 12 bases spanning the gap. This CDR3 reads CAGNGPNSPLHF. The CDR3 region has the DNA TGTGCCGGGAATGGACCCAATTCACCCCTCCACTTT.

Judged by abundance, this clone is medium-sized (0.01 to 0.1%). V gene TRBV6-8 combines with J gene TRBJ2-1; tentatively, D is TRBD2 (6 bases). The V gene's germline CDR1 is MNHGY and CDR2 SAAAGT. The CDR3 spans 14 residues. Trimming cost V 7 bases and J 3 bases, with 13 bases left between them. DNA of the CDR3: TGTGCCAGCACCTACTCTAGCGTCTACAATGAGCAGTTCTTC. This encodes CASTYSSVYNEQFF.

CDR3 sequence: CASSPGSTNTGELFF. CDR3 coding DNA: TGTGCCAGTAGTCCGGGCAGCACCAACACCGGGGAGCTGTTTTTT. The chain links TRBV19 to TRBJ2-2; D gene uncertain. Germline CDR1 and CDR2: LNHDA and SQIVND (reference sequence). The ends were cut back, 5 bases at V and 2 bases at J, with 12 bases in the middle. CDR3 size: 15 residues.

This clone appeared a few times. The chain is built from TRBV5-1 and TRBJ1-1; a possible D gene is TRBD1 (6 bases). The germline gives CDR1 SGHRS, CDR2 YFSETQ. The length of the CDR3 is 15 residues. V shed 3 bases and J shed 0 bases, with 12 bases lying between them. The CDR3 loop reads CASSWDTAVNTEAFF. The CDR3 DNA sequence: TGCGCCAGCAGCTGGGACACGGCCGTGAACACTGAAGCTTTCTTT.

The chain joins TRBV28 to TRBJ2-3, with TRBD2 matching 7 bases. Looked up from germline, CDR1 is MDHEN and CDR2 is SYDVKM. The CDR3 is made up of 14 amino acids. Germline trimming cut 6 bases from V and 1 base from J; bases unmatched to any gene: 4. Here the CDR3 DNA reads TGTGCCAGCAGGGGAGGGGCCGGCACAGATACGCAGTATTTT. It codes for CASRGGAGTDTQYF. Filled out from reference TRBV28 and TRBJ2-3, the complete variable domain reads DVKVTQSSRYLVKRTGEKVFLECVQDMDHENMFWYRQDPGLGLRLIYFSYDVKMKEKGDIPEGYSVSREKKERFSLILESASTNQTSMYLCASRGGAGTDTQYFGPGTRLTVL.

This clone was observed a single time. This rearrangement joins TRBV14 to TRBJ2-3; TRBD1 is a possible D gene (6 bases). Germline-derived CDR1 and CDR2 are SGHDN and FVKESK. The CDR3 has 16 residues. The ends were cut back, 3 bases at V and 3 bases at J, with 16 bases in the middle. The CDR3 DNA reads TGTGCCAGCAGCCATCTAGGACAGAGATCGACAGATACGCAGTATTTT. Encoded protein: CASSHLGQRSTDTQYF.

This clone is medium-sized by share. V usage is TRBV6-8 and J usage is TRBJ1-5; D is ambiguous. Trimming left V 6 bases short and J 10 bases short, with 13 bases between. The CDR3 contains 12 residues. CDR1 and CDR2 (germline): MNHGY, SAAAGT. For the CDR3, the DNA is TGTGCCAGCAGACTCCAAGCGGGCCCCCAGCATTTT. Translated, it gives CASRLQAGPQHF.

The chain recombines TRBV6-8 with TRBJ2-3; D gene ambiguous. The CDR3 is 13 amino acids. Germline V gene lookup returns CDR1 MNHGY and CDR2 SAAAGT. Trimming took off 3 bases at V and 3 bases at J, with 7 bases between the two ends. The CDR3 loop is CASSYPLTDTQYF. Here the CDR3 DNA reads TGTGCCAGCAGTTATCCCTTAACAGATACGCAGTATTTT.

The gene calls are TRBV4-1 and TRBJ2-5; TRBD1 agrees at 7 bases. Per germline, CDR1 MGHRA and CDR2 YSYEKL. The CDR3 has 15 amino acids. The trim removed 0 bases at V and 7 bases at J, leaving 8 bases unmatched. The CDR3 region is CASSQDQSGGTTQYF. The DNA of the CDR3 is TGCGCCAGCAGCCAAGATCAGTCAGGGGGAACGACCCAGTACTTC.

Concerning this clone itself: Compared with germline, one end of the junction differs, possibly owing to a read error. CDR3 residues: CASNGFGGGQETQYF. The CDR3 region has the DNA TGTGCCAGTAATGGATTCGGCGGGGGCCAAGAGACCCAATACTTC. The chain combines TRBV19 with TRBJ2-5; D possibly corresponds to TRBD2 (7 bases). The CDR3 has 15 residues. The germline gives CDR1 LNHDA, CDR2 SQIVND (reference sequence).

A few counts support this clone. The chain's CDR3 is CSVVRGAYETQYF. The CDR3 region has the DNA TGCAGCGTTGTCCGGGGGGCCTATGAGACCCAGTACTTC. The rearrangement links TRBV29-1 to TRBJ2-5, with D possibly being TRBD2 (7 bases). From germline, CDR1 is SQVTM and CDR2 ANQGSEA. The CDR3 length is 13 residues. Trimming pared 4 bases from V and 5 bases from J, leaving 14 bases between.

By frequency in the sample, this clone is large. The chain joins TRBV11-3 to TRBJ1-4; TRBD1 is a possible D gene (5 bases). CDR1 is SGHNT, CDR2 YENEEA, per germline. Trimming stripped 4 bases from V and 0 bases from J, with 12 bases between. This CDR3 spans 16 amino acids. CDR3 sequence reads: CASSSWTIATNEKLFF. CDR3 bases: TGTGCCAGCAGCTCCTGGACAATTGCAACTAATGAAAAACTGTTTTTT. Full variable domain (outside the CDR3, taken from reference TRBV11-3 and TRBJ1-4): EAGVVQSPRYKIIEKKQPVAFWCNPISGHNTLYWYLQNLGQGPELLIRYENEEAVDDSQLPKDRFSAERLKGVDSTLKIQPAELGDSAVYLCASSSWTIATNEKLFFGSGTQLSVL.

This clone occurred a few times. V is TRBV12-5 and J is TRBJ1-3, with 7 positions matching TRBD1. V dropped 1 base and J dropped 0; count of bases not matched to a gene: 6. CDR3 length: 17 amino acids. Germline lookup yields CDR1 LGHNT and CDR2 FRNRAP. The CDR3 sequence: CASGLALQGTSGNTIYF. CDR3 DNA: TGTGCTAGTGGTTTGGCCCTACAGGGGACCTCTGGAAACACCATATATTTT.

V usage is TRBV28 and J usage is TRBJ1-2; D is perhaps TRBD1 (6 bases). Germline loops: CDR1 MDHEN, CDR2 SYDVKM. Trimming removed 5 bases at V and 4 bases at J, with 11 bases between. The CDR3 totals 13 residues. CDR3 loop: CASSPGHLYGYTF. In DNA, the CDR3 is TGTGCCAGCAGTCCGGGACACCTCTATGGCTACACCTTC.